These 21 T cell receptor beta chains originate from one sample sequenced in a study of T-cell reconstitution after alpha-beta-depleted transplantation in children. Preparation of the TCRbeta library used unique molecular identifiers. MiXCR was run by TCRdb on the PCR reads, yielding one entry per CDR3 protein. The sample lists about 610,000 distinct CDR3 sequences; 10% to 13% were seen once. The input for sequencing was PBMCs from the stem cell graft donor, taken from the stem cell graft. These receptors originate from a human donor who donated a stem cell graft to a child with acute myeloid leukemia.

In this sample, this clonotype turned up many times. The rearrangement links TRBV12-3 or TRBV12-4 to TRBJ1-5; D gene unclear. V lost 3 bases and J lost 2, with 5 bases in between. This CDR3 region has 13 residues. The DNA for the CDR3 is TGTGCCAGCAGTTTCCGGGGCAATCAGCCCCAGCATTTT. Translation gives CASSFRGNQPQHF.

This clonotype has a handful of counts. This rearrangement joins TRBV20-1 to TRBJ2-4; TRBD1 aligns across 7 bases. Per germline, CDR1 DFQATT and CDR2 SNEGSKA (reference sequence). The CDR3 extends over 12 amino acids. V lost 6 bases, J lost 8 bases, and 7 bases stayed unmatched. The CDR3 bases are TGCAGTGCCAAGACAGGGCCGGACATTCAGTACTTC. Its translation: CSAKTGPDIQYF.

The chain recombines TRBV4-3 with TRBJ1-2; D unresolved. V lost 1 base, J lost 8 bases, and 8 bases lay in between. The CDR3 is 12 residues long. Germline V gives CDR1 LGHNA, CDR2 YSLEER. The CDR3 is CASSQGVGGYTF. The CDR3 nucleotides read TGCGCCAGCAGCCAAGGTGTCGGGGGCTACACCTTC.

The chain couples TRBV27 to TRBJ2-1; 15 bases agree with TRBD2. J lost 6 bases, V lost 7 bases, and 1 base had no gene match. The CDR3 spans 14 residues. Per germline, CDR1 MNHEY and CDR2 SMNVEV (reference sequence). CDR3 sequence reads: CASTGLAGGNEQFF. In nucleotides, the CDR3 is TGTGCCAGCACGGGACTAGCGGGAGGCAATGAGCAGTTCTTC.

The chain is built from TRBV5-1 and TRBJ2-7, with 7 bases that match TRBD1. The germline V gene encodes CDR1 SGHRS and CDR2 YFSETQ. The V gene end was trimmed by 0 bases and the J gene end by 6 bases; junction bases not matched to a gene: 6. The CDR3 sequence is 14 residues long. The DNA of the CDR3 is TGCGCCAGCAGCTTGGAGGGGGCGTACAGCGAGCAGTACTTC. Translation gives CASSLEGAYSEQYF. Full variable domain (rest looked up from reference TRBV5-1 and TRBJ2-7): KAGVTQTPRYLIKTRGQQVTLSCSPISGHRSVSWYQQTPGQGLQFLFEYFSETQRNKGNFPGRFSGRQFSNSRSEMNVSTLELGDSALYLCASSLEGAYSEQYFGPGTRLTVT.

The sample holds a few counts of this clonotype. This rearrangement joins TRBV6-5 to TRBJ2-5; no firm D call. Trimming pared 0 bases from V and 3 bases from J, leaving 20 bases between. This CDR3 spans 18 amino acids. The V gene's germline CDR1 is MNHEY and CDR2 SVGAGI. CDR3 residues: CASSYSGITTPMKETQYF. CDR3 coding DNA: TGTGCCAGCAGTTACTCGGGCATCACAACCCCGATGAAAGAGACCCAGTACTTC.

This clonotype appeared many times. The J gene is TRBJ2-7, the V gene TRBV28; TRBD2 matches 8 bases. The CDR3 totals 14 residues. CDR1 is MDHEN and CDR2 is SYDVKM in the germline V gene. V lost 6 bases and J lost 2; bases outside the gene matches: 6. The CDR3 is CASRLAGTAYEQYF. CDR3 DNA sequence: TGTGCCAGCAGATTAGCGGGGACCGCCTACGAGCAGTACTTC.

This clonotype appeared many times. The chain is built from TRBV15 and TRBJ2-3; D gene ambiguous. V was clipped by 2 bases and J by 4 bases, with 4 bases between them. Germline assignment: CDR1 LNHNV and CDR2 YYDKDF (reference sequence). CDR3 length: 12 residues. The CDR3 sequence: CATSRYSDTQYF. In DNA, the CDR3 is TGTGCCACCAGCAGATACTCAGATACGCAGTATTTT.

J is TRBJ2-7 and V is TRBV20-1, with D possibly being TRBD2 (5 bases). Germline CDR1 reads DFQATT; CDR2 reads SNEGSKA (reference sequence). V was pared by 6 bases and J by 2 bases, with 11 bases between. CDR3 length: 12 residues. The CDR3 DNA reads as TGCAGTGCCAGGACTGTCGCCTACGAGCAGTACTTC. Protein: CSARTVAYEQYF.

The chain combines TRBV7-2 with TRBJ2-2; D may match TRBD1 or TRBD2 (7 bases each). This CDR3 has 15 residues. V was trimmed by 1 base and J by 5 bases, leaving 11 bases between them. Per the germline V gene, CDR1 is SGHTA and CDR2 is FQGNSA. The CDR3 DNA sequence: TGTGCCAGCAGCTTAGTGCAGGGGGGGACCGGGGAGCTGTTTTTT. It codes for CASSLVQGGTGELFF. The full variable domain, with the rest looked up from reference TRBV7-2 and TRBJ2-2, is GAGVSQSPSNKVTEKGKDVELRCDPISGHTALYWYRQSLGQGLEFLIYFQGNSAPDKSGLPSDRFSAERTGGSVSTLTIQRTQQEDSAVYLCASSLVQGGTGELFFGEGSRLTVL.

The sample holds many counts of this clonotype. The genes are TRBV6-5 and TRBJ2-7, with D unresolved. V lost 4 bases to trimming and J lost 6 bases, with 7 bases between them. The CDR3 is 11 residues long. Germline V gene data show CDR1 as MNHEY and CDR2 as SVGAGI. CDR3 sequence (DNA): TGTGCCAGCAGTTGGGAACGCGAGCAGTACTTC. Translation gives CASSWEREQYF.

As concerns this clonotype: The germline gene is not matched at one end of the junction; a read error may be the cause. The genes are TRBV15 and TRBJ2-4; 8 nucleotides line up with TRBD1. The CDR3 extends over 13 amino acids. Germline loops: CDR1 LNHNV, CDR2 YYDKDF (reference sequence). This CDR3 reads CATSRGRTGKTDF. DNA of the CDR3: TGTGCCACCAGCCGGGGGAGGACAGGGAAGACGGACTTC.

This chain connects TRBV12-3 or TRBV12-4 to TRBJ2-5, with 9 bases matching TRBD1. This CDR3 is built from 15 residues. With V trimmed by 3 bases and J by 2 bases, 4 bases remained unmatched. CDR3 loop: CASSFGGQGQETQYF. In nucleotides, the CDR3 is TGTGCCAGCAGTTTTGGGGGACAGGGACAAGAGACCCAGTACTTC.

V is TRBV2 and J is TRBJ1-1; D remains unclear. Germline CDR1 SNHLY, CDR2 FYNNEI. The V and J ends lost 7 bases and 1 base respectively, with 13 bases between them. The CDR3 is 14 amino acids. This chain's CDR3 is CASMGYTPNTEAFF. As DNA, the CDR3 is TGTGCCAGCATGGGATACACTCCGAACACTGAAGCTTTCTTT.

This clonotype has more than one count but fewer than ten. The chain joins TRBV6-1 to TRBJ2-7; the D gene is possibly TRBD2 (5 bases). V shed 5 bases and J shed 3 bases, with 11 bases lying between them. From germline, CDR1 is MNHNS and CDR2 SASEGT. The CDR3 covers 13 residues. The CDR3 is CASSKDLNYEQYF. The CDR3 nucleotides are TGTGCCAGCAGTAAGGACTTAAACTACGAGCAGTACTTC.

The genes are TRBV4-1 and TRBJ2-1; TRBD2 matches 9 bases. Per germline, CDR1 MGHRA and CDR2 YSYEKL. V gave up 2 bases and J gave up 8 bases; unmatched junction bases: 10. The CDR3 is 16 residues long. The CDR3 spells CASSQFRSGSLYEQFF. The CDR3 bases are TGCGCCAGCAGCCAATTCCGTAGCGGGAGTCTCTATGAGCAGTTCTTC.

The CDR3 here is CASSQEPGQVGHEQFF. CDR3 DNA: TGTGCCAGCAGCCAAGAGCCGGGACAGGTGGGTCATGAGCAGTTCTTC. The chain joins TRBV3-1 to TRBJ2-1; 8 positions agree with TRBD1. The ends lost 0 bases at V and 8 bases at J; junction bases unmatched: 9. Germline V lookup: CDR1 LGHDT, CDR2 YNNKEL (reference sequence). The CDR3 length is 16 residues.

This clonotype appeared many times. The chain has TRBV7-8 and TRBJ1-1; TRBD1 might be the D (5 bases). With 5 bases removed from V and 1 base from J, the gap between germline ends came to 8 bases. Per germline, CDR1 SGHVS and CDR2 FQNEAQ. The CDR3 spans 13 residues. Written as DNA, the CDR3 is TGTGCCAGCAGCAACCAGGGGAACACTGAAGCTTTCTTT. This sequence encodes CASSNQGNTEAFF. Looking up the rest from reference TRBV7-8 and TRBJ1-1 gives the full variable domain: GAGVSQSPRYKVAKRGQDVALRCDPISGHVSLFWYQQALGQGPEFLTYFQNEAQLDKSGLPSDRFFAERPEGSVSTLKIQRTQQEDSAVYLCASSNQGNTEAFFGQGTRLTVV.

This clonotype was seen more than once but under ten times. The rearrangement joins TRBV5-4 to TRBJ2-5; TRBD2 matches 10 bases. The CDR3 is 16 residues long. In germline, CDR1 is SGHNT, CDR2 YYREEE (reference sequence). The V and J ends lost 4 bases and 2 bases, in that order; junction bases with no gene match: 8. The CDR3 loop reads CASSPSGRIGQETQYF. DNA of the CDR3: TGTGCCAGCAGCCCTAGCGGGAGAATCGGGCAAGAGACCCAGTACTTC.

This clonotype has only a few counts. This sequence joins TRBV7-3 and TRBJ2-5, with TRBD2 as a possible D gene (5 bases). V was cut by 5 bases and J by 4 bases, with 17 bases left in between. Germline V lookup: CDR1 SGHTA, CDR2 FQGTGA. This CDR3 is built from 15 residues. This CDR3 reads CASSPGSGIPETQYF. CDR3 nucleotides: TGTGCCAGCAGCCCGGGGTCCGGCATTCCAGAGACCCAGTACTTC.

The CDR3 DNA follows: TGTGCCAGCAGTGAAACTACCGGGGCCAATGAGCAGTTCTTC. Translated, it gives CASSETTGANEQFF. The chain combines TRBV2 with TRBJ2-1; D tentatively reads TRBD1 or TRBD2 (5 bases each). Deletions cut 2 bases from V and 6 bases from J, with 11 bases between. Germline V gene data show CDR1 as SNHLY and CDR2 as FYNNEI. The CDR3 loop spans 14 amino acids. The variable domain in full, with the rest retrieved from reference TRBV2 and TRBJ2-1, is EPEVTQTPSHQVTQMGQEVILRCVPISNHLYFYWYRQILGQKVEFLVSFYNNEISEKSEIFDDQFSVERPDGSNFTLKIRSTKLEDSAMYFCASSETTGANEQFFGPGTRLTVL.